Below are 14 T cell receptor beta chains sequenced from a single sample in a study of T cell changes during pregnancy in multiple sclerosis. Clones were sequenced by immunoSEQ multiplex PCR, and TCRdb holds only the in-frame ones, with some missing. This sample carries 35,000 to 50,000 clones, around 90% of them seen once, and the ten largest clones take roughly 1.8%. Sequenced here: CD4+ T cells from peripheral blood mononuclear cells, sampled after pregnancy. The receptors originated from a female donor in good health, enrolled as a control in a pregnancy study.

This chain connects TRBV18 to TRBJ2-7, with TRBD1 matching 7 bases. CDR1 and CDR2 (germline): KGHSH, LQKENI. V dropped 3 bases and J dropped 1; count of bases not matched to a gene: 0. This CDR3 contains 13 residues. The CDR3 loop is CASSPTGSYEQYF. As DNA, the CDR3 is TGTGCCAGCTCACCGACAGGGTCCTACGAGCAGTACTTC.

The rearrangement joins TRBV29-1 to TRBJ1-5; 7 bases fit TRBD1. V shed 6 bases and J 2 bases; nucleotides not matched to a gene: 4. The germline gives CDR1 SQVTM, CDR2 ANQGSEA. This CDR3 is built from 13 residues. For the CDR3, the DNA is TGCAGCGTCACAGGGGAGGGCAATCAGCCCCAGCATTTT. Encoded protein: CSVTGEGNQPQHF.

This chain links TRBV19 with TRBJ1-2, with TRBD1 matching 11 bases. The V and J ends lost 7 bases and 4 bases, in that order; junction bases with no gene match: 11. The germline V gene encodes CDR1 LNHDA and CDR2 SQIVND (reference sequence). The CDR3 has 16 amino acids. This chain's CDR3 is CASKTWGTGGIYGYTF. As DNA, the CDR3 is TGTGCCAGTAAAACCTGGGGGACAGGGGGAATCTATGGCTACACCTTC. Based on the CDR3 plus reference TRBV19 and TRBJ1-2, the full variable domain is DGGITQSPKYLFRKEGQNVTLSCEQNLNHDAMYWYRQDPGQGLRLIYYSQIVNDFQKGDIAEGYSVSREKKESFPLTVTSAQKNPTAFYLCASKTWGTGGIYGYTFGSGTRLTVV.

J is TRBJ1-3 and V is TRBV7-2; D is ambiguous. Germline loops: CDR1 SGHTA, CDR2 FQGNSA. The CDR3 covers 14 residues. V was pared by 0 bases and J by 4 bases, with 7 bases between. CDR3 sequence reads: CASSLAPGGNTIYF. CDR3 nucleotides: TGTGCCAGCAGCTTAGCCCCGGGGGGAAACACCATATATTTT.

The genes are TRBV6-1 and TRBJ1-1; 9 bases line up with TRBD1. The CDR3 is 15 residues long. Germline V lookup: CDR1 MNHNS, CDR2 SASEGT. Trimming cost V 5 bases and J 5 bases; bases outside gene matches: 9. In nucleotides, the CDR3 is TGTGCCAGCAGTTTAGGGGGACAGGGCGGAACTGAAGCTTTCTTT. This encodes CASSLGGQGGTEAFF.

This clone is a singleton in its sample. The V and J genes are TRBV21-1 and TRBJ1-2; TRBD1 reflects the table's D call only, with no check against the DNA. TRBV21-1 is deemed a pseudogene. There are 12 residues in the CDR3. Here the CDR3 reads CASSKARGYYTF. As DNA, the CDR3 is TGTGCCAGCAGCAAAGCCAGGGGGTACTACACCTTC.

The J gene is TRBJ2-1, the V gene TRBV2, with D possibly matching TRBD2 (6 bases). CDR1 is SNHLY, CDR2 FYNNEI, per germline. Trimming took 6 bases from V and 4 from J, leaving 13 bases between them. There are 14 residues in the CDR3. This CDR3 reads CASSLAETYNEQFF. The CDR3 DNA reads as TGTGCCAGCAGCTTAGCGGAGACTTACAATGAGCAGTTCTTC.

The J gene is TRBJ1-1, the V gene TRBV6-1, with TRBD1 as a possible D gene (5 bases). The CDR3 sequence is 14 residues long. Per germline, CDR1 MNHNS and CDR2 SASEGT. With 8 bases removed from V and 6 bases from J, the gap between germline ends came to 19 bases. The CDR3 bases are TGTGCCAGCGGGGGGGAGGATCCCCTCCCTGAAGCTTTCTTT. Translated, it gives CASGGEDPLPEAFF.

J is TRBJ2-1 and V is TRBV4-1; 7 bases line up with TRBD2. Trimming at V came to 2 bases and at J to 4 bases, leaving 8 bases not matched to a gene. The CDR3 contains 16 residues. Germline V gene data show CDR1 as MGHRA and CDR2 as YSYEKL. The CDR3 DNA reads TGCGCCAGCAGCCAAAGGGCCCTAGCGGATTACAATGAGCAGTTCTTC. This encodes CASSQRALADYNEQFF.

The chain couples TRBV7-2 to TRBJ2-5, with D possibly TRBD2 on 5 matching bases. This CDR3 is built from 13 residues. V was pared by 5 bases and J by 5 bases, with 12 bases between. Per germline, CDR1 SGHTA and CDR2 FQGNSA. CDR3: CASSGIPGETQYF. The CDR3 DNA reads TGTGCCAGCAGCGGCATCCCGGGGGAGACCCAGTACTTC.

This clone was counted once. The chain combines TRBV15 with TRBJ2-7; D is undetermined. Germline lookup yields CDR1 LNHNV and CDR2 YYDKDF (reference sequence). Trimming cost V 1 base and J 2 bases, with 12 bases left between them. This CDR3 comprises 15 residues. CDR3 region: CATSRGGSVAYEQYF. The CDR3 bases are TGTGCCACCAGCAGAGGAGGCTCTGTGGCCTACGAGCAGTACTTC.

The rearrangement joins TRBV2 to TRBJ2-5, with a tentative D call TRBD2 (6 bases). Trimming removed 6 bases at V and 4 bases at J, with 18 bases between. Looked up from germline, CDR1 is SNHLY and CDR2 is FYNNEI. There are 15 residues in the CDR3. The chain's CDR3 is CASRSSVIGRETQYF. The CDR3 DNA reads TGTGCCAGCAGATCTAGCGTAATTGGAAGAGAGACCCAGTACTTC.

The genes are TRBV19 and TRBJ1-1, with D perhaps matching TRBD1 (6 bases). CDR3 length equals 15 residues. CDR1 is LNHDA and CDR2 is SQIVND in the germline V gene (reference sequence). The V end was cut by 6 bases, the J end by 5 bases, with 19 bases between. CDR3 region: CASRYTGLGETEAFF. The DNA of the CDR3 is TGTGCCAGTAGATACACAGGGTTAGGGGAGACTGAAGCTTTCTTT.

This clone was found once. This rearrangement joins TRBV7-2 to TRBJ1-6, with 9 bases identical to TRBD1. The CDR3 contains 16 residues. Trimming took 5 bases from V and 7 from J; bases not matched to a gene: 9. Germline-derived CDR1 and CDR2 are SGHTA and FQGNSA. Here the CDR3 reads CASSPQVGQGNSPLHF. In DNA form, the CDR3 reads TGTGCCAGCAGCCCCCAAGTAGGACAGGGGAATTCACCCCTCCACTTT.